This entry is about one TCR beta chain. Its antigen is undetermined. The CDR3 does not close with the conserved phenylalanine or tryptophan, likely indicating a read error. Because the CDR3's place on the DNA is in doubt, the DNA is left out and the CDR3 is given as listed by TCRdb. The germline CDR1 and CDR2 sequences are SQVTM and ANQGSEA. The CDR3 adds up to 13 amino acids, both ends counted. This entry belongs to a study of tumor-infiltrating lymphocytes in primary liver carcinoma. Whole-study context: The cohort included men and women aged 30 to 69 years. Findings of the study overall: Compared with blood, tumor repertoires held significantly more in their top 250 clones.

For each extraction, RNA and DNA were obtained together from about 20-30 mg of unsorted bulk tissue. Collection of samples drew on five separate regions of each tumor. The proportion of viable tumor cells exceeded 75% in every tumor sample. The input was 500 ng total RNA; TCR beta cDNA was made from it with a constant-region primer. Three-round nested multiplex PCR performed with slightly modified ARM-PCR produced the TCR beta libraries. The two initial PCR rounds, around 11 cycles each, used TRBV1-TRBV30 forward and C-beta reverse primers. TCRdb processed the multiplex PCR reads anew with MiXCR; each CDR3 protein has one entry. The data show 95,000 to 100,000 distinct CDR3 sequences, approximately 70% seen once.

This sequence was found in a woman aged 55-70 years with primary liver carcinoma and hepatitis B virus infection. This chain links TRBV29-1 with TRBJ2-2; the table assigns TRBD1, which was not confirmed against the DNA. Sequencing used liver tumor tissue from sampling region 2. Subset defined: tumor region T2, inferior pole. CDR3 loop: CSVTGHSGGEPFS.